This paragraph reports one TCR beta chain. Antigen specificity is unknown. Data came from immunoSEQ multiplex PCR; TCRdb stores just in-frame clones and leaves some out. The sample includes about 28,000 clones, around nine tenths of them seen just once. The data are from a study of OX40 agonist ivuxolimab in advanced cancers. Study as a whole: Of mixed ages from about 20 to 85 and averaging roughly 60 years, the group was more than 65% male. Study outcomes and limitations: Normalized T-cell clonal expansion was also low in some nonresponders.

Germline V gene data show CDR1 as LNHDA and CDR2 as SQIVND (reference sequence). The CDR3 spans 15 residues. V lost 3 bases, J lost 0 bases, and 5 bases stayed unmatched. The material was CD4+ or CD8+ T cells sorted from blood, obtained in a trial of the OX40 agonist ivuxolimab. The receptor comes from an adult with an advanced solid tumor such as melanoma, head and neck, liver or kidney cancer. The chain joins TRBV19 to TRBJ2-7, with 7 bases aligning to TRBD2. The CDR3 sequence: CASSIGEGSSYEQYF. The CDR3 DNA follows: TGTGCCAGTAGTATCGGGGAGGGGAGCTCCTACGAGCAGTACTTC.